The 19 T cell receptor beta chains given below trace back to one sample, sequenced in a study of cytomegalovirus exposure and HLA in healthy donors (dated by TCRdb to about 2017). Library creation used the immunoSEQ multiplex PCR assay. For the multiplex PCR, a mixture combining 60 forward primers for TCR Vbeta segments and 13 reverse primers for TCR Jbeta segments was used. As stored in TCRdb, this immuneACCESS dataset retains in-frame rearrangements with V and J assigned. A fraction of the clones does not appear; measured against another copy, unresolved V genes explain less than half of the discrepancy, and the remainder lacks a known reason. This sample has 90,000 to 140,000 clones in its table, and roughly 15% of those were observed once. 0.83% of the sample is taken by the ten largest. Sequencing was carried out using PBMCs. These receptors originate from a female donor in good health and CMV-seronegative.

The V call is TRBV5-6, the J call TRBJ1-5, with D perhaps matching TRBD1 (6 bases). The CDR3 totals 14 residues. In germline, CDR1 is SGHDT, CDR2 YYEEEE. Trimming pared 4 bases from V and 8 bases from J, leaving 16 bases between. The CDR3 coding sequence is TGTGCCAGCAGCCAAACAGGGATCGAGGAGCCCCAGCATTTT. Translating gives CASSQTGIEEPQHF.

This clone turned up a few times. The rearrangement joins TRBV5-1 to TRBJ2-3; 8 bases align to TRBD2. The CDR3 runs 17 residues. From germline, CDR1 is SGHRS and CDR2 YFSETQ. The V gene end was trimmed by 8 bases and the J gene end by 0 bases; junction bases not matched to a gene: 14. The CDR3 DNA follows: TGCGCCAGTACTCCGGACCCGGGACTAGTTAGCACAGATACGCAGTATTTT. This encodes CASTPDPGLVSTDTQYF. Full variable domain (remainder filled in from reference TRBV5-1 and TRBJ2-3): KAGVTQTPRYLIKTRGQQVTLSCSPISGHRSVSWYQQTPGQGLQFLFEYFSETQRNKGNFPGRFSGRQFSNSRSEMNVSTLELGDSALYLCASTPDPGLVSTDTQYFGPGTRLTVL.

This clone occurred a few times. The V call is TRBV28, the J call TRBJ1-1; D ambiguous. The CDR3 is 15 amino acids. V was cut by 3 bases and J by 1 base, with 12 bases left in between. Germline assignment: CDR1 MDHEN and CDR2 SYDVKM. The CDR3 DNA sequence: TGTGCCAGCAGTTTGGTTCGCGGAACGAACACTGAAGCTTTCTTT. It encodes CASSLVRGTNTEAFF.

This clone has a handful of counts. The V call is TRBV7-8, the J call TRBJ2-7; 7 nucleotides match TRBD2. This CDR3 contains 13 residues. Trimming removed 5 bases from V and 5 bases from J; junction bases left unmatched: 6. Germline CDR1 SGHVS, CDR2 FQNEAQ. DNA of the CDR3: TGTGCCAGCAGCGCGGGACTATTTAACGAGCAGTACTTC. Translated: CASSAGLFNEQYF.

The sample holds a few counts of this clone. CDR3 region: CASSYSAQGLDTEAFF. DNA of the CDR3: TGTGCCAGCAGTTACTCGGCACAGGGTTTGGACACTGAAGCTTTCTTT. The chain combines TRBV6-5 with TRBJ1-1; D is possibly TRBD1 (6 bases). Between the trimmed V and J ends, which lost 0 bases and 3 bases, there was a span of 14 bases. This CDR3 has 16 amino acids. From germline, CDR1 is MNHEY and CDR2 SVGAGI.

A few counts support this clone. The rearrangement links TRBV29-1 to TRBJ2-5, with 7 positions matching TRBD1. CDR3 length: 12 amino acids. The germline V gene has CDR1 SQVTM and CDR2 ANQGSEA. For the CDR3, the DNA is TGCAGTGTCAGGGACAGCCGGGAGACCCAGTACTTC. It translates to CSVRDSRETQYF.

The CDR3 DNA reads as TGCGCCAGCAGCTCCACAGGCAAAGACATCTCTGGGGCCAACGTCCTGACTTTC. Protein: CASSSTGKDISGANVLTF. The J gene is TRBJ2-6, the V gene TRBV5-1, with TRBD1 as a possible D gene (5 bases). The germline V gene has CDR1 SGHRS and CDR2 YFSETQ. Trimming took 3 bases from V and 0 from J, leaving 16 bases between them. The CDR3 has 18 amino acids. Combining the CDR3 with reference TRBV5-1 and TRBJ2-6 gives the whole variable domain KAGVTQTPRYLIKTRGQQVTLSCSPISGHRSVSWYQQTPGQGLQFLFEYFSETQRNKGNFPGRFSGRQFSNSRSEMNVSTLELGDSALYLCASSSTGKDISGANVLTFGAGSRLTVL.

This rearrangement joins TRBV29-1 to TRBJ2-3; TRBD1 matches 7 bases. Losses at the gene ends were 4 bases for V and 0 bases for J; bases not matched to a gene: 7. Germline V gene lookup returns CDR1 SQVTM and CDR2 ANQGSEA. The CDR3 has 15 amino acids. The CDR3: CSVVGDSPSTDTQYF. CDR3 in DNA: TGCAGCGTTGTTGGGGACAGTCCTAGCACAGATACGCAGTATTTT.

This clone was observed a handful of times. This rearrangement joins TRBV10-1 to TRBJ1-4, with D possibly being TRBD1 (6 bases). Trimming removed 4 bases from V and 6 bases from J, with 9 bases in between. Germline loops: CDR1 WNHNN, CDR2 SYGVQD (reference sequence). This CDR3 has 13 amino acids. The CDR3, as DNA: TGCGCCAGCAGTGCTGGGGGCGATGAAAAACTGTTTTTT. Translation: CASSAGGDEKLFF.

The V gene is TRBV30, the J gene TRBJ1-4; TRBD1 might be the D (6 bases). This CDR3 is 14 amino acids long. Germline V gives CDR1 GTSNPN, CDR2 SVGIG (reference sequence). V lost 0 bases and J lost 10, with 15 bases in between. The CDR3 bases are TGTGCCTGGAGTGTTCCGAGGGGGTGGGTAAAACTGTTTTTT. It encodes CAWSVPRGWVKLFF. Full variable domain (missing parts from reference TRBV30 and TRBJ1-4): SQTIHQWPATLVQPVGSPLSLECTVEGTSNPNLYWYRQAAGRGLQLLFYSVGIGQISSEVPQNLSASRPQDRQFILSSKKLLLSDSGFYLCAWSVPRGWVKLFFGSGTQLSVL.

The V gene is TRBV9, the J gene TRBJ2-3, with TRBD2 matching over 10 bases. The CDR3 is 17 amino acids. The V gene end was trimmed by 2 bases and the J gene end by 4 bases; junction bases not matched to a gene: 10. Germline loops: CDR1 SGDLS, CDR2 YYNGEE. CDR3 in amino acids: CASSVDRAGGPSDTQYF. The CDR3 region has the DNA TGTGCCAGCAGCGTTGACCGAGCGGGAGGGCCTTCAGATACGCAGTATTTT.

This clone was seen a handful of times. The chain is built from TRBV27 and TRBJ2-4; 12 positions agree with TRBD2. The germline V gene has CDR1 MNHEY and CDR2 SMNVEV (reference sequence). Germline trimming cut 5 bases from V and 3 bases from J; bases unmatched to any gene: 11. CDR3 length equals 18 residues. The CDR3 loop reads CASSPYHLGLAGKNIQYF. In DNA form, the CDR3 reads TGTGCCAGCAGTCCTTACCACTTGGGACTAGCGGGCAAAAACATTCAGTACTTC.

This clone has more than one count but fewer than ten. The J gene is TRBJ2-7, the V gene TRBV4-3, with 10 positions matching TRBD2. The CDR3 sequence is 17 residues long. V gave up 0 bases and J gave up 7 bases; unmatched junction bases: 12. Germline-derived CDR1 and CDR2 are LGHNA and YSLEER. The CDR3 protein is CASSQERAAGGPGEQYF. CDR3 DNA sequence: TGCGCCAGCAGCCAAGAAAGGGCAGCGGGGGGGCCGGGAGAGCAGTACTTC.

The chain recombines TRBV19 with TRBJ2-6, with a weak D call TRBD2 (6 bases). Germline V gene data show CDR1 as LNHDA and CDR2 as SQIVND (reference sequence). The ends were cut back, 1 base at V and 0 bases at J, with 7 bases in the middle. The CDR3 extends over 16 amino acids. CDR3 in amino acids: CASSIGGVSGANVLTF. CDR3 DNA sequence: TGTGCCAGTAGTATAGGGGGGGTCTCTGGGGCCAACGTCCTGACTTTC.

The chain uses TRBV5-6 and TRBJ2-7; 11 bases agree with TRBD2. This CDR3 has 16 residues. The germline V gene has CDR1 SGHDT and CDR2 YYEEEE. V shed 0 bases and J 2 bases; nucleotides not matched to a gene: 4. CDR3 amino acids: CASSLALAGGTYEQYF. As DNA, the CDR3 is TGTGCCAGCAGCTTGGCGCTAGCGGGAGGTACCTACGAGCAGTACTTC.

There are many counts of this clone. The rearrangement joins TRBV6-5 to TRBJ2-1; D gene ambiguous. V lost 0 bases and J lost 7, with 10 bases in between. Germline CDR1 MNHEY, CDR2 SVGAGI. This CDR3 region has 14 residues. CDR3 amino acids: CASSYSLVGNEQFF. CDR3 sequence (DNA): TGTGCCAGCAGTTACTCCCTCGTCGGGAATGAGCAGTTCTTC.

The chain joins TRBV7-2 to TRBJ2-7; TRBD2 agrees at 7 bases. Germline V lookup: CDR1 SGHTA, CDR2 FQGNSA. The trim removed 3 bases at V and 3 bases at J, leaving 2 bases unmatched. The CDR3 spans 13 residues. CDR3 sequence: CASSLTSNYEQYF. The CDR3 DNA sequence: TGTGCCAGCAGCTTGACTAGCAACTACGAGCAGTACTTC.

This clone showed up just a few times. The J gene is TRBJ2-5, the V gene TRBV5-1; D unresolved. Germline lookup yields CDR1 SGHRS and CDR2 YFSETQ. The V end lost 0 bases, the J end lost 5 bases, and 5 bases lay between the germline ends. This CDR3 comprises 12 residues. The CDR3 sequence is CASSLASETQYF. CDR3 nucleotide sequence: TGCGCCAGCAGCTTGGCCTCCGAGACCCAGTACTTC.

This clone was found once. The chain uses TRBV5-8 and TRBJ2-2; D is possibly TRBD2 (7 bases). This CDR3 comprises 14 residues. Between the trimmed V and J ends, which lost 2 bases and 3 bases, there was a span of 8 bases. Germline V gives CDR1 SGHTS, CDR2 YDEGEE. CDR3 DNA: TGTGCCAGCAGCTTCGGGGGGCACACCGGGGAGCTGTTTTTT. Encoded protein: CASSFGGHTGELFF. Full variable domain (remainder filled in from reference TRBV5-8 and TRBJ2-2): EAGVTQSPTHLIKTRGQQATLRCSPISGHTSVYWYQQALGLGLQFLLWYDEGEERNRGNFPPRFSGRQFPNYSSELNVNALELEDSALYLCASSFGGHTGELFFGEGSRLTVL.